What follows are 2 T cell receptor beta chains derived from one specimen sequenced in a study of CD8+ T cells in alopecia areata. Following RNA extraction, reverse transcription yielded cDNA that acted as the sequencing template. Sequenced by immunoSEQ multiplex PCR; TCRdb stores in-frame clones only, minus some. The table shows about 64,000 clones, with under 60% occurring only once. Treatment denoted: oral pan-JAK inhibitor, 5-10 mg twice daily. Material: CD8+ T cells sorted from blood, obtained around week 36, from a patient treated with tofacitinib. The receptor source for this set is a human donor with alopecia areata.

The gene calls are TRBV30 and TRBJ1-1; D not certain. The CDR3 runs 13 residues. The V end lost 5 bases, the J end lost 2 bases, and 12 bases lay between the germline ends. From germline, CDR1 is GTSNPN and CDR2 SVGIG (reference sequence). The CDR3 coding sequence is TGTGCCTGGGACGACACAAAAAACACTGAAGCTTTCTTT. Encoded protein: CAWDDTKNTEAFF.

The V gene is TRBV29-1, the J gene TRBJ2-1, with D possibly being TRBD1 (6 bases). V lost 7 bases, J lost 4 bases, and 11 bases lay in between. CDR3 length equals 12 residues. CDR1 is SQVTM and CDR2 is ANQGSEA in the germline V gene. CDR3 in DNA: TGCAGCGCCGACAGGAGATACAATGAGCAGTTCTTC. It encodes CSADRRYNEQFF.